The entry that follows covers one T cell receptor beta chain sequence. What it recognizes is unknown. This record comes from a study of T cells expressing NK-cell markers. TCRdb re-called the 5' RACE reads; every CDR3 protein appears as one record, without DNA. This sample's table reports 300,000 to 500,000 distinct CDR3 sequences. CDR3 size: 15 residues. The V gene's germline CDR1 is MGHRA and CDR2 YSYEKL. Findings of the study overall: These clonotypes additionally ranked first within the CD3+CD56-NKG2C+ fraction of a handful of donors.

The clonotype was recovered from a woman in her forties or fifties in good health. The sequencing input was blood T cells: a sorted CD56 or NKG2C T cell subset, CD4+ or CD8+ T cells, or bulk PBMC T cells (not recorded which). The rearrangement links TRBV4-1 to TRBJ2-1; TCRdb indicates TRBD2, and absent DNA this call remains unverified. The CDR3 protein is CASSPRRREGDEQFF.